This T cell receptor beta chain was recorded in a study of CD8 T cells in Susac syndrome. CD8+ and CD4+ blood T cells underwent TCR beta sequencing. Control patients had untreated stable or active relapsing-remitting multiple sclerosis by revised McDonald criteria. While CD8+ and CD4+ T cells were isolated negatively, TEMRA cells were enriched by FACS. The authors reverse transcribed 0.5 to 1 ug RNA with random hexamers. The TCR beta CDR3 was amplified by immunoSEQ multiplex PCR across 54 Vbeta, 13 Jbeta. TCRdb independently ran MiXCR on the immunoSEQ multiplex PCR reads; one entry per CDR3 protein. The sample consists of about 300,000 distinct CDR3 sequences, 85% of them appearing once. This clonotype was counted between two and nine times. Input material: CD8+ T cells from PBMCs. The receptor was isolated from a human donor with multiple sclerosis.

As DNA, the CDR3 is TGTGCCAGCAGCTTAGAGGCGGGTAATCCCTACGAGCAGTACTTC. It codes for CASSLEAGNPYEQYF. V usage is TRBV13 and J usage is TRBJ2-7, with D tentatively TRBD2 (5 bases). With 1 base removed from V and 2 bases from J, the gap between germline ends came to 12 bases. This CDR3 comprises 15 residues. The V gene's germline CDR1 is PRHDT and CDR2 FYEKMQ (reference sequence).